Shown below are 18 T cell receptor beta chains from a single sample sequenced in a study of OX40 agonist ivuxolimab in advanced cancers. Assay: immunoSEQ multiplex PCR; the TCRdb copy retains only in-frame clones and omits some. The repertoire consists of around 76,000 clones, with 94% occurring once and the leading ten covering roughly 20%. Here the sequenced sample was CD4+ or CD8+ T cells sorted from blood, taken in a trial of the OX40 agonist ivuxolimab. Receptors were obtained from an adult with an advanced solid tumor such as melanoma, head and neck, liver or kidney cancer.

The rearrangement uses TRBV7-8 and TRBJ1-2; D is perhaps TRBD1 (5 bases). Germline values: CDR1 SGHVS, CDR2 FQNEAQ. The CDR3 spans 14 residues. Deletions cut 0 bases from V and 0 bases from J, with 5 bases between. The CDR3 is CASSLATANYGYTF. The CDR3 coding sequence is TGTGCCAGCAGCTTAGCGACAGCTAACTATGGCTACACCTTC.

CDR3 residues: CASSLESWGSNDEKLFF. Here the CDR3 DNA reads TGCGCCAGCAGCTTGGAATCTTGGGGGAGCAATGATGAAAAACTGTTTTTT. This rearrangement joins TRBV5-1 to TRBJ1-4; TRBD1 might be the D (5 bases). Germline values: CDR1 SGHRS, CDR2 YFSETQ. V lost 0 bases and J 6 bases, leaving 18 bases between the germline ends. CDR3 size: 17 residues. The full variable domain, completed using reference TRBV5-1 and TRBJ1-4, is KAGVTQTPRYLIKTRGQQVTLSCSPISGHRSVSWYQQTPGQGLQFLFEYFSETQRNKGNFPGRFSGRQFSNSRSEMNVSTLELGDSALYLCASSLESWGSNDEKLFFGSGTQLSVL.

The chain has TRBV27 and TRBJ2-7; TRBD2 agrees at 8 bases. CDR3 length equals 12 residues. CDR1 MNHEY and CDR2 SMNVEV come from the germline V gene (reference sequence). The trim removed 3 bases at V and 6 bases at J, leaving 1 base unmatched. The CDR3 bases are TGTGCCAGCAGTTTGCTAGCGGGCGAGCAGTACTTC. This codes for CASSLLAGEQYF.

This sequence joins TRBV29-1 and TRBJ2-7, with D tentatively TRBD1 or TRBD2 (6 bases each). V was cut by 3 bases and J by 6 bases, with 12 bases left in between. Germline V gene data show CDR1 as SQVTM and CDR2 as ANQGSEA. This CDR3 has 12 amino acids. CDR3 residues: CSVEEGGSEQYF. CDR3 sequence (DNA): TGCAGCGTTGAGGAGGGGGGATCCGAGCAGTACTTC.

In the case of this clone: One end of the junction varies from germline; a read error may be responsible. V usage is TRBV4-3 and J usage is TRBJ1-3; D ambiguous. CDR1 and CDR2 (germline): LGHNA, YSLEER. The CDR3 length is 15 residues. The CDR3 sequence: CASSPVEASGNIIYF. In DNA form, the CDR3 reads TGCGCCAGCAGCCCCGTCGAAGCCTCTGGAAACATCATATATTTT.

The chain employs TRBV7-9 and TRBJ2-3; D gene ambiguous. The length of the CDR3 is 12 residues. Trimming cost V 1 base and J 4 bases, with 3 bases left between them. CDR1 and CDR2 from the germline V gene are SEHNR and FQNEAQ (reference sequence). This CDR3 reads CASSLGADTQYF. CDR3 DNA sequence: TGTGCCAGCAGCTTAGGTGCAGATACGCAGTATTTT.

This chain links TRBV27 with TRBJ2-7; 9 positions agree with TRBD1. The CDR3 has 14 amino acids. The germline CDR1 and CDR2 sequences are MNHEY and SMNVEV (reference sequence). V gave up 5 bases and J gave up 3 bases; unmatched junction bases: 5. The CDR3 nucleotides are TGTGCCAGCAGTGCAGACAGGGGGTACTACGAGCAGTACTTC. Residues: CASSADRGYYEQYF.

V is TRBV28 and J is TRBJ2-3; D is perhaps TRBD2 (5 bases). V lost 6 bases and J 5 bases, leaving 9 bases between the germline ends. Germline CDR1 is MDHEN and CDR2 is SYDVKM. CDR3 length equals 12 residues. CDR3 in amino acids: CASSLREDTQYF. Here the CDR3 DNA reads TGTGCCAGCAGCCTCCGGGAAGATACGCAGTATTTT.

Worth noting for this clone: One junction end does not reproduce the germline sequence, and a read error may be involved. This chain uses TRBV7-7 with TRBJ1-1, with no clear D. CDR1 is SSHAT, CDR2 FNYEAQ, per germline (reference sequence). The CDR3 runs 13 residues. CDR3 in amino acids: CASSPRWPAEAFF. The CDR3 nucleotides read TGTGCTAGCAGCCCACGGTGGCCAGCCGAAGCTTTCTTT.

This clone appeared once. The chain combines TRBV7-9 with TRBJ1-3, with D uncertain. Between the trimmed V and J ends, which lost 1 base and 4 bases, there was a span of 14 bases. Germline lookup yields CDR1 SEHNR and CDR2 FQNEAQ (reference sequence). This CDR3 has 16 residues. This CDR3 is CASSLGRPVPGNTIYF. Here the CDR3 DNA reads TGTGCCAGCAGCTTAGGTCGTCCGGTCCCCGGAAACACCATATATTTT. The full variable domain, in which reference TRBV7-9 and TRBJ1-3 provide the parts outside the CDR3, is DTGVSQNPRHKITKRGQNVTFRCDPISEHNRLYWYRQTLGQGPEFLTYFQNEAQLEKSRLLSDRFSAERPKGSFSTLEIQRTEQGDSAMYLCASSLGRPVPGNTIYFGEGSWLTVV.

This clone was seen just once. V and J are TRBV11-2 and TRBJ2-7, with 10 nucleotides matching TRBD1. V was clipped by 6 bases and J by 2 bases; unmatched bases: 4. CDR3 size: 14 residues. Germline CDR1 reads SGHAT; CDR2 reads FQNNGV. CDR3 nucleotide sequence: TGTGCCAGCAGGTTGGACAGGGGGACCTACGAGCAGTACTTC. Encoded protein: CASRLDRGTYEQYF.

The chain employs TRBV4-2 and TRBJ2-7; unclear D gene. CDR1 LGHNA and CDR2 YNFKEQ come from the germline V gene. The CDR3 sequence is 12 residues long. Trimming left V 3 bases short and J 7 bases short, with 10 bases between. The CDR3: CASSHDLKEQYF. CDR3 in DNA: TGTGCCAGCAGCCACGATCTTAAGGAGCAGTACTTC.

The chain uses TRBV5-1 and TRBJ2-3; 10 bases are a match to TRBD2. The CDR3 loop spans 18 amino acids. Germline V CDR1 and CDR2: SGHRS, YFSETQ. After removal of 0 bases from V and 4 bases from J, the junction contained 11 bases not matched to a gene. The chain's CDR3 is CASSLESGIAGGPDTQYF. In DNA, the CDR3 is TGCGCCAGCAGCTTGGAATCAGGAATAGCGGGGGGCCCAGATACGCAGTATTTT.

CDR3: CASSLRQDYGYTF. CDR3 DNA: TGTGCCAGCAGCTTACGTCAGGACTATGGCTACACCTTC. V gene TRBV7-9 combines with J gene TRBJ1-2; no clear D gene. The V gene's germline CDR1 is SEHNR and CDR2 FQNEAQ (reference sequence). This CDR3 spans 13 amino acids. The germline V and J ends were trimmed by 2 bases and 3 bases, with 7 bases remaining between them.

The chain joins TRBV7-3 to TRBJ2-7; D unresolved. This CDR3 is built from 15 residues. Germline V lookup: CDR1 SGHTA, CDR2 FQGTGA. V was cut by 6 bases and J by 3 bases, with 18 bases left in between. CDR3 sequence: CASSPSPGPHYEQYF. CDR3 in DNA: TGTGCCAGCAGTCCATCCCCCGGACCGCACTACGAGCAGTACTTC.

This sequence joins TRBV2 and TRBJ2-1, with 8 bases fitting TRBD2. Per germline, CDR1 SNHLY and CDR2 FYNNEI. The V and J ends lost 2 bases and 7 bases, in that order; junction bases with no gene match: 13. The CDR3 totals 17 residues. This CDR3 is CASSEKGSGTPGNEQFF. The CDR3 nucleotides read TGTGCCAGCAGTGAAAAGGGTAGCGGGACACCGGGTAATGAGCAGTTCTTC.

The chain couples TRBV19 to TRBJ1-5, with a possible D match to TRBD1 (5 bases). The V and J ends lost 3 bases and 0 bases respectively, with 9 bases between them. Per the germline V gene, CDR1 is LNHDA and CDR2 is SQIVND (reference sequence). The CDR3 has 15 residues. This CDR3 reads CASSIWGYSNQPQHF. CDR3 sequence (DNA): TGTGCCAGTAGTATTTGGGGGTATAGCAATCAGCCCCAGCATTTT.

This clone came up a few times. The CDR3 sequence is CASSVLGDDTEAFF. As DNA, the CDR3 is TGTGCCAGCAGCGTATTAGGGGACGACACTGAAGCTTTCTTT. This chain uses TRBV9 with TRBJ1-1, with D possibly TRBD1 on 5 matching bases. The CDR3 length is 14 residues. Germline lookup yields CDR1 SGDLS and CDR2 YYNGEE. Trimming took 1 base from V and 3 from J, leaving 10 bases between them.